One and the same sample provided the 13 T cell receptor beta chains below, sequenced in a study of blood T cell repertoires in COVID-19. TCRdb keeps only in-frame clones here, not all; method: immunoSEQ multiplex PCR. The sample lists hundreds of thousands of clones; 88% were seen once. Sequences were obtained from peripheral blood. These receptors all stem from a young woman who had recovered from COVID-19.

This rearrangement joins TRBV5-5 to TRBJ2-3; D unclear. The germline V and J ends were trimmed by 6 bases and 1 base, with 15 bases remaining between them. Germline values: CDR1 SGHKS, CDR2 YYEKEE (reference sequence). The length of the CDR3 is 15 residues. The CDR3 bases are TGTGCCAGCACCCCCCGTACGGGTGGCACAGATACGCAGTATTTT. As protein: CASTPRTGGTDTQYF.

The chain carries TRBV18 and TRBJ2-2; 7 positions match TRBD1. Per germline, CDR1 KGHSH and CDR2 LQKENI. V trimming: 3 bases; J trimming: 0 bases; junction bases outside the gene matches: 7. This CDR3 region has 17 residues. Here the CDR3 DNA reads TGTGCCAGCTCACCCCCCAAGGGACAGCCGAACACCGGGGAGCTGTTTTTT. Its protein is CASSPPKGQPNTGELFF.

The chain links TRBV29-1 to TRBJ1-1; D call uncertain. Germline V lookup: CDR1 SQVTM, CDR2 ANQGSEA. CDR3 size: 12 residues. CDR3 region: CTIYGVGTEAFF. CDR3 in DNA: TGCACCATTTACGGGGTTGGGACTGAAGCTTTCTTT.

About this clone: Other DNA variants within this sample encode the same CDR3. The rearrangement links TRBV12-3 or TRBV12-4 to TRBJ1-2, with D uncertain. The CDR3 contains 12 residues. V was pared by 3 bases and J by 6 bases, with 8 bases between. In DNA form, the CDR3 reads TGTGCCAGCAGTTTTTCCGGTAATGGCTACACCTTC. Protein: CASSFSGNGYTF.

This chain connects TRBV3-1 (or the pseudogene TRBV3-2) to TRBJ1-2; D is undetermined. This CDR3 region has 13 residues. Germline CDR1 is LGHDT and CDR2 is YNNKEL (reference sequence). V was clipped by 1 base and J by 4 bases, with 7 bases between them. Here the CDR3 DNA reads TGTGCCAGCAGCCAAGTACACAGCTATGGCTACACCTTC. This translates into CASSQVHSYGYTF.

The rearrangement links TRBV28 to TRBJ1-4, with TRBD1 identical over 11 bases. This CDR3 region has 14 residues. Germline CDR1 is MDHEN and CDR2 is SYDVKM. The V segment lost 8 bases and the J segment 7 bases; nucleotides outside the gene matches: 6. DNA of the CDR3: TGTGCCAGCGGGGGACAGGGGGGAGGTGAAAAACTGTTTTTT. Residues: CASGGQGGGEKLFF.

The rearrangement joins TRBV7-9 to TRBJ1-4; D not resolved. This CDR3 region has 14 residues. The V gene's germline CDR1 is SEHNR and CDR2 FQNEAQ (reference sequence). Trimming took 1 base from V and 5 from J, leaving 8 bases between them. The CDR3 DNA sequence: TGTGCCAGCAGCTTAGGGACGGGGAATGAAAAACTGTTTTTT. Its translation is CASSLGTGNEKLFF.

The CDR3 nucleotides are TGTGCCAGCACTCTCGGCGGCGGGGAGACCCAGTACTTC. Translating gives CASTLGGGETQYF. The chain couples TRBV28 to TRBJ2-5, with a tentative D call TRBD2 (5 bases). Deletions cut 7 bases from V and 5 bases from J, with 14 bases between. CDR1 and CDR2 (germline): MDHEN, SYDVKM. The CDR3 loop spans 13 amino acids.

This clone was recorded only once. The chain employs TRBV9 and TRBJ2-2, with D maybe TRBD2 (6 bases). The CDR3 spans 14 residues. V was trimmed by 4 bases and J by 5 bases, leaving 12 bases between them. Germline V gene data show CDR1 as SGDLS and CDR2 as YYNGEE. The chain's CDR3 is CASSMRTTTGELFF. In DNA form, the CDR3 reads TGTGCCAGCAGCATGCGGACTACGACCGGGGAGCTGTTTTTT.

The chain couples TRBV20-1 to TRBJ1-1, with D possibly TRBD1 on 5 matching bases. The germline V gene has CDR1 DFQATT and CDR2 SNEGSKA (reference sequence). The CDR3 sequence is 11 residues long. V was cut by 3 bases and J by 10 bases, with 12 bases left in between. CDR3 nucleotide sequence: TGCAGTGCTAGGGCGGGGCGCGGAGCTTTCTTT. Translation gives CSARAGRGAFF.

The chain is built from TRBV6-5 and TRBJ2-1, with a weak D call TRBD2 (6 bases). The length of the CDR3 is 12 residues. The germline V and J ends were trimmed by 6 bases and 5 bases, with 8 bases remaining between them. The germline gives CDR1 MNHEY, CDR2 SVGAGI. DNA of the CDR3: TGTGCCAGCAGACTAGCTAACAATGAGCAGTTCTTC. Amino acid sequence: CASRLANNEQFF.

CDR3 in amino acids: CASSPPGDRNSPLHF. The CDR3, as DNA: TGTGCCAGCTCACCCCCAGGGGATCGGAATTCACCCCTCCACTTT. The chain has TRBV18 and TRBJ1-6, with D tentatively TRBD1 (6 bases). CDR1 is KGHSH and CDR2 is LQKENI in the germline V gene. The V and J ends lost 3 bases and 7 bases respectively, with 13 bases between them. CDR3 length: 15 amino acids.

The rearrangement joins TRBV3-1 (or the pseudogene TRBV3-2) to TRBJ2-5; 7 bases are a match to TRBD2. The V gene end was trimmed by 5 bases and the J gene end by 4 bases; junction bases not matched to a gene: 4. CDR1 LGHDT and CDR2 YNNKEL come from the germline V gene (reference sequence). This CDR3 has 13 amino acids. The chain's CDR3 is CASSVAGVETQYF. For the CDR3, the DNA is TGTGCCAGCAGCGTTGCGGGGGTAGAGACCCAGTACTTC.